The 18 T cell receptor beta chains below were found in one sample sequenced in a study of blood T cell repertoires in COVID-19. Assay: immunoSEQ multiplex PCR; the TCRdb copy retains only in-frame clones and omits some. The sample holds about 220,000 clones; around four fifths are singletons and the top ten take approximately 4.8%. Sequenced sample: peripheral blood. Receptors originate from a woman aged 65 to 85 with acute or convalescent COVID-19.

The rearrangement uses TRBV3-1 (or the pseudogene TRBV3-2) and TRBJ1-4; 7 bases map to TRBD1. Per the germline V gene, CDR1 is LGHDT and CDR2 is YNNKEL (reference sequence). The CDR3 is 15 residues long. V dropped 5 bases and J dropped 10; count of bases not matched to a gene: 13. In DNA, the CDR3 is TGTGCCAGCAGCGGCCAGTTTTGGACAGGAGGAAAACTGTTTTTT. Translation gives CASSGQFWTGGKLFF.

The chain couples TRBV19 to TRBJ1-1, with 9 bases matching TRBD1. The germline CDR1 and CDR2 sequences are LNHDA and SQIVND (reference sequence). Germline trimming cut 2 bases from V and 4 bases from J; bases unmatched to any gene: 5. This CDR3 region has 15 residues. CDR3 in DNA: TGTGCCAGTAGTATACTTACGACAGGGGGCACTGAAGCTTTCTTT. This codes for CASSILTTGGTEAFF.

The chain is built from TRBV7-2 and TRBJ1-3; D not certain. The germline CDR1 and CDR2 sequences are SGHTA and FQGNSA. The CDR3 is 14 amino acids. Trimming took off 3 bases at V and 0 bases at J, with 6 bases between the two ends. The CDR3 region has the DNA TGTGCCAGCAGCTTTGACAACTCTGGAAACACCATATATTTT. The encoded protein is CASSFDNSGNTIYF.

The J gene is TRBJ2-5, the V gene TRBV6-5; possibly TRBD2 for D (7 bases). The CDR3 runs to 13 residues. Germline V gene lookup returns CDR1 MNHEY and CDR2 SVGAGI. V gave up 7 bases and J gave up 4 bases, with 13 bases separating them. The CDR3 spells CASTERGGETQYF. The CDR3 nucleotides read TGTGCCAGCACCGAAAGGGGGGGAGAGACCCAGTACTTC.

The chain recombines TRBV6-6 with TRBJ1-1, with a possible D match to TRBD1 (6 bases). Trimming took off 2 bases at V and 0 bases at J, with 7 bases between the two ends. Germline assignment: CDR1 MNHNY and CDR2 SVGAGI (reference sequence). There are 14 residues in the CDR3. Written as DNA, the CDR3 is TGTGCCAGCAGTTACCGACAGGTGAACACTGAAGCTTTCTTT. Translation gives CASSYRQVNTEAFF.

This clone was detected only once. This CDR3 reads CSARDSWAYTF. CDR3 DNA sequence: TGCAGTGCTAGAGATAGTTGGGCCTACACCTTC. The rearrangement links TRBV20-1 to TRBJ1-2; D is ambiguous. Germline V gene data show CDR1 as DFQATT and CDR2 as SNEGSKA (reference sequence). The CDR3 runs to 11 residues. Trimming left V 0 bases short and J 10 bases short, with 9 bases between.

This clone was found once. The chain combines TRBV6-6 with TRBJ1-6; D is uncertain. The V gene's germline CDR1 is MNHNY and CDR2 SVGAGI (reference sequence). This CDR3 contains 15 residues. V shed 5 bases and J shed 7 bases, with 15 bases lying between them. Here the CDR3 reads CASSNPRGLNSPLHF. Here the CDR3 DNA reads TGTGCCAGCAGTAACCCCAGAGGGTTGAATTCACCCCTCCACTTT.

The gene calls are TRBV19 and TRBJ2-3, with 9 bases matching TRBD1. This CDR3 is built from 13 residues. Germline CDR1 LNHDA, CDR2 SQIVND (reference sequence). Germline trimming cut 6 bases from V and 3 bases from J; bases unmatched to any gene: 1. In DNA form, the CDR3 reads TGTGCCAGTAGACAGGGGGCAACAGATACGCAGTATTTT. It encodes CASRQGATDTQYF.

V is TRBV6-5 and J is TRBJ2-1; D may be TRBD2 (6 bases). From germline, CDR1 is MNHEY and CDR2 SVGAGI. The CDR3 is made up of 12 amino acids. V was trimmed by 6 bases and J by 6 bases, leaving 9 bases between them. The CDR3 DNA sequence: TGTGCCAGCAGCGGACTAACCAATGAGCAGTTCTTC. This translates into CASSGLTNEQFF.

The chain has TRBV9 and TRBJ1-3; weak D call: TRBD1 (5 bases). The CDR3 totals 18 residues. From germline, CDR1 is SGDLS and CDR2 YYNGEE. V lost 2 bases and J lost 0, with 18 bases in between. Here the CDR3 reads CASSVVPTGLGSGNTIYF. CDR3 DNA sequence: TGTGCCAGCAGCGTGGTTCCTACAGGCCTCGGCTCTGGAAACACCATATATTTT. The variable domain in full, completed from reference TRBV9 and TRBJ1-3, reads DSGVTQTPKHLITATGQRVTLRCSPRSGDLSVYWYQQSLDQGLQFLIQYYNGEERAKGNILERFSAQQFPDLHSELNLSSLELGDSALYFCASSVVPTGLGSGNTIYFGEGSWLTVV.

DNA of the CDR3: TGTGCCAGTAGTGGACAGGGGTTAGCCTACGAGCAGTACTTC. Its translation: CASSGQGLAYEQYF. This rearrangement joins TRBV19 to TRBJ2-7, with 9 nucleotides matching TRBD1. The J segment lost 2 bases and the V segment lost 5 bases, leaving 4 bases of the junction unmatched. Germline loops: CDR1 LNHDA, CDR2 SQIVND (reference sequence). The CDR3 length is 14 residues.

This chain uses TRBV15 with TRBJ2-7; TRBD1 aligns across 7 bases. The CDR3 loop spans 13 amino acids. The germline V gene encodes CDR1 LNHNV and CDR2 YYDKDF (reference sequence). Trimming cost V 5 bases and J 3 bases; bases outside gene matches: 4. CDR3 residues: CATSPPGGYEQYF. The CDR3 bases are TGTGCCACCAGCCCCCCAGGGGGCTACGAGCAGTACTTC.

Here the CDR3 reads CASSQAQGIHNSPLHF. In DNA, the CDR3 is TGCGCCAGCAGCCAAGCACAGGGAATTCATAATTCACCCCTCCACTTT. The chain is built from TRBV4-1 and TRBJ1-6; D perhaps matches TRBD1 (6 bases). The V gene lost 1 base and the J gene lost 5 bases, with 12 bases spanning the gap. Looked up from germline, CDR1 is MGHRA and CDR2 is YSYEKL. The CDR3 loop spans 16 amino acids.

The rearrangement links TRBV29-1 to TRBJ1-1; D is unclear. The CDR3 loop spans 13 amino acids. V lost 6 bases and J 0 bases, leaving 11 bases between the germline ends. Per the germline V gene, CDR1 is SQVTM and CDR2 is ANQGSEA. CDR3 bases: TGCAGCGTCGCCCTACTTATGAACACTGAAGCTTTCTTT. Its protein product is CSVALLMNTEAFF. Full variable domain (rest looked up from reference TRBV29-1 and TRBJ1-1): SAVISQKPSRDICQRGTSLTIQCQVDSQVTMMFWYRQQPGQSLTLIATANQGSEATYESGFVIDKFPISRPNLTFSTLTVSNMSPEDSSIYLCSVALLMNTEAFFGQGTRLTVV.

This clone was recorded once. This sequence joins TRBV5-4 and TRBJ1-2; 7 bases are a match to TRBD1. The V gene end was trimmed by 0 bases and the J gene end by 8 bases; junction bases not matched to a gene: 10. The length of the CDR3 is 15 residues. CDR1 is SGHNT and CDR2 is YYREEE in the germline V gene (reference sequence). CDR3 sequence reads: CASSLVNDRAEGYTF. The CDR3 DNA is TGTGCCAGCAGCTTGGTAAACGACAGGGCTGAAGGCTACACCTTC.

The chain employs TRBV19 and TRBJ1-2, with 7 bases that match TRBD1. V shed 10 bases and J 0 bases; nucleotides not matched to a gene: 14. In germline, CDR1 is LNHDA, CDR2 SQIVND (reference sequence). The CDR3 covers 16 residues. The CDR3 DNA sequence: TGTGCCACCAGGGACAGATCAAAGGTTTCTAACTATGGCTACACCTTC. It yields the protein CATRDRSKVSNYGYTF.

This chain joins TRBV9 and TRBJ1-2; TRBD1 aligns across 10 bases. The CDR3 covers 15 residues. The V and J ends lost 4 bases and 4 bases, in that order; junction bases with no gene match: 7. Germline assignment: CDR1 SGDLS and CDR2 YYNGEE. CDR3 nucleotide sequence: TGTGCCAGCAGCCCATGGACAGGGGGGGGCTATGGCTACACCTTC. Protein sequence: CASSPWTGGGYGYTF.

The chain has TRBV5-1 and TRBJ2-1, with 7 bases lining up with TRBD1. V shed 0 bases and J 0 bases; nucleotides not matched to a gene: 6. The CDR3 covers 17 residues. The V gene's germline CDR1 is SGHRS and CDR2 YFSETQ. The CDR3 is CASSLGGQMSSYNEQFF. The CDR3 DNA is TGCGCCAGCAGCTTGGGGGGACAGATGAGCTCCTACAATGAGCAGTTCTTC.